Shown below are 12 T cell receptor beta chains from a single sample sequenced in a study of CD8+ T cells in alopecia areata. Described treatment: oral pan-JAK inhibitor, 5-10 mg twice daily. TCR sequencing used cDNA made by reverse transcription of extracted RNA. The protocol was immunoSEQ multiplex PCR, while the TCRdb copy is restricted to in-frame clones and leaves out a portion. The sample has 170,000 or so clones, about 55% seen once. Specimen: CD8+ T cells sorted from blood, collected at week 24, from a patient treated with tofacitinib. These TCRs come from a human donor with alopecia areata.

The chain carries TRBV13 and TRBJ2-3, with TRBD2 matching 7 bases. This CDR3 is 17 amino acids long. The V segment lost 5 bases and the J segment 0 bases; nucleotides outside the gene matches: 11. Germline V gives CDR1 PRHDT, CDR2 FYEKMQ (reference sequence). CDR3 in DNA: TGTGCCAGCAGCGACTTCCCCGGGACTACCAGCACAGATACGCAGTATTTT. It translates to CASSDFPGTTSTDTQYF.

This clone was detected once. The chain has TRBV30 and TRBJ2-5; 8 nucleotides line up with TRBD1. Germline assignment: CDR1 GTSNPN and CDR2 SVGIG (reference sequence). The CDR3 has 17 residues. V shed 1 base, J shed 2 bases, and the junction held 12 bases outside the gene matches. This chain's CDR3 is CAWSAYPQGDAQETQYF. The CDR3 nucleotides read TGTGCCTGGAGTGCGTACCCACAGGGGGACGCGCAAGAGACCCAGTACTTC.

The CDR3 DNA follows: TGTGCCAGCAGGAGTGGTACAGGGGATTATCAGCCCCAGCATTTT. Residues: CASRSGTGDYQPQHF. The gene calls are TRBV27 and TRBJ1-5; 7 nucleotides align to TRBD1. The germline gives CDR1 MNHEY, CDR2 SMNVEV (reference sequence). Unmatched junction bases numbered 10, after V lost 6 bases and J lost 5 bases. The CDR3 consists of 15 residues.

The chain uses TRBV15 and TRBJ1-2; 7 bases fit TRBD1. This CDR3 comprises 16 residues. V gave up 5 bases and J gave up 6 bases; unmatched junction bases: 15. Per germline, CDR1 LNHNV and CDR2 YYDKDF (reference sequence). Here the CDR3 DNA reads TGTGCCACCAGCTATAATACGTACGAGGGGGCCAATGGCTACACCTTC. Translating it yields CATSYNTYEGANGYTF.

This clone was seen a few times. The CDR3 sequence is CASSQDRNSPGYGYTF. The DNA of the CDR3 is TGCGCCAGCAGCCAAGATCGTAACAGCCCGGGCTATGGCTACACCTTC. The V gene is TRBV4-3, the J gene TRBJ1-2, with unresolved D. The CDR3 has 16 amino acids. V was pared by 0 bases and J by 4 bases, with 15 bases between. CDR1 and CDR2 from the germline V gene are LGHNA and YSLEER.

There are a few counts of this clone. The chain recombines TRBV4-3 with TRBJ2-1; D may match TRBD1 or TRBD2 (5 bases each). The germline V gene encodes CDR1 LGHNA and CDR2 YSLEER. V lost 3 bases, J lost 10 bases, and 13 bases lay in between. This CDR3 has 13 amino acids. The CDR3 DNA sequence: TGCGCCAGCAGCCAGGGGGAGCATGGGGAGCAGTTCTTC. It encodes CASSQGEHGEQFF.

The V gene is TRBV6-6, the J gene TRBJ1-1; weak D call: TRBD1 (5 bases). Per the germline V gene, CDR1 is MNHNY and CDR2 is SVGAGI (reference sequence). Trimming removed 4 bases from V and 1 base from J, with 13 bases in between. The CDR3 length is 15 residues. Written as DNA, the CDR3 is TGTGCCAGCAGTTCCCCATGGGGGACGAACACTGAAGCTTTCTTT. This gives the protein CASSSPWGTNTEAFF.

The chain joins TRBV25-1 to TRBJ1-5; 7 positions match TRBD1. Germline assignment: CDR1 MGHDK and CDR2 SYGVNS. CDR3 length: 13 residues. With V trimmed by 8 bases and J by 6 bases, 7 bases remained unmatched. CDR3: CASETGDGQPQHF. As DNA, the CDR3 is TGTGCCAGCGAAACAGGGGATGGTCAGCCCCAGCATTTT.

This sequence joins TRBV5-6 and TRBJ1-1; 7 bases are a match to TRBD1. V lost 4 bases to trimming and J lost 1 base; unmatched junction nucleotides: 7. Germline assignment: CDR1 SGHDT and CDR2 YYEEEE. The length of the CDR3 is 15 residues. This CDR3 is CASSGWKGANTEAFF. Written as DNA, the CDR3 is TGTGCCAGCAGCGGATGGAAGGGGGCGAACACTGAAGCTTTCTTT.

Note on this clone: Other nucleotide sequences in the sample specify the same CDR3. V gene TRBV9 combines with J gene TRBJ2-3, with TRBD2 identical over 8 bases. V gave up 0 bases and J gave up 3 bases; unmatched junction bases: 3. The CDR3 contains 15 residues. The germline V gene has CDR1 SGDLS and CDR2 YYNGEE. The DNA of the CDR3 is TGTGCCAGCAGCGTAGAGGGCGGGGGGACAGATACGCAGTATTTT. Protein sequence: CASSVEGGGTDTQYF. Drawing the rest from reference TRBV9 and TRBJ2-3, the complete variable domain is DSGVTQTPKHLITATGQRVTLRCSPRSGDLSVYWYQQSLDQGLQFLIQYYNGEERAKGNILERFSAQQFPDLHSELNLSSLELGDSALYFCASSVEGGGTDTQYFGPGTRLTVL.

The chain's CDR3 is CASTGNTNTGELFF. CDR3 DNA: TGTGCCAGCACTGGGAATACGAACACCGGGGAGCTGTTTTTT. The rearrangement links TRBV14 to TRBJ2-2; D not certain. V was shortened by 7 bases and J by 0 bases, with 9 bases between the two germline ends. The CDR3 length is 14 residues. Germline CDR1 reads SGHDN; CDR2 reads FVKESK.

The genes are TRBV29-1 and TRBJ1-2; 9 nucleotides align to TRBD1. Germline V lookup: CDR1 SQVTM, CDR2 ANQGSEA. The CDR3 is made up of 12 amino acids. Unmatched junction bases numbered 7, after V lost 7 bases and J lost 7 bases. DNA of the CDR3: TGCAGCGGACGGGACAGGGAATTTGGCTACACCTTC. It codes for CSGRDREFGYTF.